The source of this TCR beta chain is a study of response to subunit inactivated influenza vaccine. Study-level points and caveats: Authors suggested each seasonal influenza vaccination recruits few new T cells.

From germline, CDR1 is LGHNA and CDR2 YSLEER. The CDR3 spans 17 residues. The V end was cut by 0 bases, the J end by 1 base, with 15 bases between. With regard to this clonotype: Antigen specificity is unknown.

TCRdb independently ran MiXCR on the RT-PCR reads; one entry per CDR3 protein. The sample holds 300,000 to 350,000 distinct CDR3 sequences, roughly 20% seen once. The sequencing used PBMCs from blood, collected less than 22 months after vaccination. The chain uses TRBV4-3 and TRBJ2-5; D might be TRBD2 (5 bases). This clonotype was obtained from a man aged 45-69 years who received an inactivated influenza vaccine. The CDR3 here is CASSQDVIEGTQETQYF. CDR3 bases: TGCGCCAGCAGCCAAGATGTGATTGAGGGCACCCAAGAGACCCAGTACTTC.